This T cell receptor (beta chain) was captured by sequencing in a study of T cells in Graves' hyperthyroidism and ophthalmopathy. Whole-study findings and limits: Model-based prediction identified ophthalmopathy a median about 6 months prior to its onset.

This clonotype was found many times. The antigen is unknown. PBMCs were sourced from more than 7.5 ml fresh peripheral blood. RNA transcripts served as the template for amplifying TCR beta CDR3 regions. The HTBI primer set was used in a first-round RT-PCR of the TCR CDR3. TCRdb recomputed calls from the multiplex PCR reads with MiXCR, one row per CDR3 protein. The sample lists 300,000 to 400,000 distinct CDR3 sequences, around 14% occurring once. CDR3 size: 13 residues. Germline CDR1 and CDR2: MNHEY and SMNVEV (reference sequence). Losses at the gene ends were 3 bases for V and 9 bases for J; bases not matched to a gene: 5.

The rearrangement joins TRBV27 to TRBJ2-1, with 7 positions matching TRBD1. The sequence was obtained from a woman aged 60-75 years with Graves' hyperthyroidism. Material for sequencing was blood. The CDR3 region has the DNA TGTGCCAGCAGTTTCCTGACAGGGTCTGAGCAGTTCTTC. This encodes CASSFLTGSEQFF.